The 17 T cell receptor beta chains given below trace back to one sample, sequenced in a study of T cell responses to AZD1222 COVID-19 vaccine. TCRdb's copy holds only in-frame clones and misses some; the assay was immunoSEQ multiplex PCR. The sample records roughly 120,000 clones, approximately 90% being singletons. The source was peripheral blood, collected 28 days after the second AZD1222 dose. Every receptor here comes from an adult who received the AZD1222 COVID-19 vaccine.

This chain uses TRBV9 with TRBJ1-3, with 8 bases identical to TRBD1. V lost 3 bases to trimming and J lost 4 bases; unmatched junction nucleotides: 3. CDR3 length: 14 amino acids. From germline, CDR1 is SGDLS and CDR2 YYNGEE. CDR3 in amino acids: CASSATGDGNTIYF. The CDR3 bases are TGTGCCAGCAGCGCGACAGGGGACGGAAACACCATATATTTT. The complete variable domain, with remaining parts taken from reference TRBV9 and TRBJ1-3, reads DSGVTQTPKHLITATGQRVTLRCSPRSGDLSVYWYQQSLDQGLQFLIQYYNGEERAKGNILERFSAQQFPDLHSELNLSSLELGDSALYFCASSATGDGNTIYFGEGSWLTVV.

This chain links TRBV27 with TRBJ2-1; 10 nucleotides agree with TRBD2. The CDR3 extends over 16 amino acids. J lost 9 bases, V lost 4 bases, and 12 bases had no gene match. CDR1 and CDR2 (germline): MNHEY, SMNVEV (reference sequence). CDR3 residues: CASSSPLRLAGAEQFF. The CDR3 nucleotides are TGTGCCAGCAGTTCACCCCTCAGGCTAGCGGGAGCTGAGCAGTTCTTC.

V gene TRBV15 combines with J gene TRBJ2-1; 8 bases line up with TRBD2. CDR1 and CDR2 (germline): LNHNV, YYDKDF (reference sequence). The CDR3 is 16 amino acids. The ends lost 3 bases at V and 3 bases at J; junction bases unmatched: 7. CDR3 DNA: TGTGCCACCAGCAGCGTAAGGGGACTAGACTACAATGAGCAGTTCTTC. It specifies CATSSVRGLDYNEQFF.

This chain connects TRBV6-5 to TRBJ1-4, with no clear D. This CDR3 contains 16 residues. V was trimmed by 2 bases and J by 4 bases, leaving 14 bases between them. The V gene's germline CDR1 is MNHEY and CDR2 SVGAGI. CDR3 nucleotide sequence: TGTGCCAGCAGTTACCGTTGGACGGGGATTAATGAAAAACTGTTTTTT. Encoded protein: CASSYRWTGINEKLFF.

This clone has just one count. The rearrangement joins TRBV28 to TRBJ1-1, with D uncertain. CDR3 size: 12 residues. Germline V lookup: CDR1 MDHEN, CDR2 SYDVKM. Trimming removed 7 bases from V and 0 bases from J, with 6 bases in between. Here the CDR3 DNA reads TGTGCCAGCACACGAATGAACACTGAAGCTTTCTTT. Translating gives CASTRMNTEAFF.

Concerning this clone: Compared with germline, one end of the junction differs, possibly owing to a read error. V usage is TRBV6-2 or TRBV6-3 and J usage is TRBJ1-1, with D maybe TRBD1 (5 bases). This CDR3 is built from 10 residues. Looked up from germline, CDR1 is MNHEY and CDR2 is SVGEGT. The CDR3 sequence: CASSHPGPPF. DNA for the CDR3: TGTGCCAGCAGCCACCCAGGGCCCCCCTTT.

The chain uses TRBV5-8 and TRBJ2-1, with 12 nucleotides matching TRBD2. The CDR3 consists of 15 residues. The ends lost 0 bases at V and 8 bases at J; junction bases unmatched: 3. CDR1 and CDR2 from the germline V gene are SGHTS and YDEGEE. The CDR3: CASSLGTSGIDEQFF. Written as DNA, the CDR3 is TGTGCCAGCAGCTTGGGGACTAGCGGGATAGATGAGCAGTTCTTC.

CDR3 in DNA: TGTGCCAGCAGCGCCGGGACAGGGGATTCACCCCAGCATTTT. Translated: CASSAGTGDSPQHF. This chain uses TRBV2 with TRBJ1-5; 10 bases line up with TRBD1. CDR3 length: 14 amino acids. Germline CDR1 is SNHLY and CDR2 is FYNNEI. V gave up 6 bases and J gave up 10 bases; unmatched junction bases: 9.

The chain is built from TRBV4-1 and TRBJ1-2; D is undetermined. Trimming left V 0 bases short and J 8 bases short, with 7 bases between. This CDR3 region has 12 residues. CDR1 and CDR2 from the germline V gene are MGHRA and YSYEKL. The CDR3 sequence: CASSQDVGGYTF. In DNA form, the CDR3 reads TGCGCCAGCAGCCAAGATGTAGGAGGCTACACCTTC.

The chain joins TRBV29-1 to TRBJ1-2, with TRBD1 identical over 7 bases. The CDR3 covers 12 residues. V shed 3 bases, J shed 6 bases, and the junction held 4 bases outside the gene matches. Germline V lookup: CDR1 SQVTM, CDR2 ANQGSEA. CDR3 DNA: TGCAGCGTTGATGAGGGGGCTGATGGCTACACCTTC. Its translation is CSVDEGADGYTF.

CDR3 protein: CASSQSGVSYNEQFF. In nucleotides, the CDR3 is TGTGCCAGCAGCCAATCTGGGGTTTCCTACAATGAGCAGTTCTTC. The rearrangement uses TRBV4-2 and TRBJ2-1; D call uncertain. Germline V CDR1 and CDR2: LGHNA, YNFKEQ. The CDR3 covers 15 residues. Deletions cut 2 bases from V and 1 base from J, with 9 bases between.

The chain recombines TRBV6-1 with TRBJ2-1, with TRBD2 identical over 7 bases. V shed 3 bases, J shed 4 bases, and the junction held 6 bases outside the gene matches. This CDR3 region has 15 residues. The V gene's germline CDR1 is MNHNS and CDR2 SASEGT. CDR3 in amino acids: CASSERAGSYNEQFF. The CDR3 nucleotides read TGTGCCAGCAGTGAGCGAGCGGGGTCTTACAATGAGCAGTTCTTC.

The chain carries TRBV6-1 and TRBJ1-5, with D unclear. Trimming removed 3 bases from V and 0 bases from J, with 6 bases in between. Germline values: CDR1 MNHNS, CDR2 SASEGT. The CDR3 sequence is 14 residues long. CDR3 nucleotides: TGTGCCAGCAGTGAGAGCAATAGCAATCAGCCCCAGCATTTT. Amino acids: CASSESNSNQPQHF.

J is TRBJ1-3 and V is TRBV7-7, with 9 bases matching TRBD1. The CDR3 has 15 amino acids. Germline CDR1 SSHAT, CDR2 FNYEAQ (reference sequence). V lost 0 bases and J lost 8; bases outside the gene matches: 5. This CDR3 reads CASSLAGQGSDTIYF. The DNA of the CDR3 is TGTGCCAGCAGCTTAGCGGGACAGGGAAGTGACACCATATATTTT.

J is TRBJ1-1 and V is TRBV11-1, with 7 bases matching TRBD1. The CDR3 covers 17 residues. Germline values: CDR1 SGHAT, CDR2 FQDESV (reference sequence). Unmatched junction bases numbered 7, after V lost 0 bases and J lost 0 bases. CDR3 bases: TGTGCCAGCAGCTTAGCGGGGGGGGACAGTTTGAACACTGAAGCTTTCTTT. Translation gives CASSLAGGDSLNTEAFF.

This clone was seen only once. This chain links TRBV5-6 with TRBJ2-7, with D maybe TRBD1 (6 bases). Trimming pared 1 base from V and 0 bases from J, leaving 14 bases between. The CDR3 is 16 residues long. The germline CDR1 and CDR2 sequences are SGHDT and YYEEEE. Here the CDR3 DNA reads TGTGCCAGCAGCTTGTTAGGGCAGGGGACCTCCTACGAGCAGTACTTC. Translating it yields CASSLLGQGTSYEQYF.

The gene calls are TRBV9 and TRBJ1-4; weak D call: TRBD1 (5 bases). This CDR3 comprises 15 residues. Trimming pared 0 bases from V and 7 bases from J, leaving 13 bases between. Per the germline V gene, CDR1 is SGDLS and CDR2 is YYNGEE. The CDR3 protein is CASSVGLLGAEKLFF. CDR3 sequence (DNA): TGTGCCAGCAGCGTAGGCCTCTTAGGGGCTGAAAAACTGTTTTTT.